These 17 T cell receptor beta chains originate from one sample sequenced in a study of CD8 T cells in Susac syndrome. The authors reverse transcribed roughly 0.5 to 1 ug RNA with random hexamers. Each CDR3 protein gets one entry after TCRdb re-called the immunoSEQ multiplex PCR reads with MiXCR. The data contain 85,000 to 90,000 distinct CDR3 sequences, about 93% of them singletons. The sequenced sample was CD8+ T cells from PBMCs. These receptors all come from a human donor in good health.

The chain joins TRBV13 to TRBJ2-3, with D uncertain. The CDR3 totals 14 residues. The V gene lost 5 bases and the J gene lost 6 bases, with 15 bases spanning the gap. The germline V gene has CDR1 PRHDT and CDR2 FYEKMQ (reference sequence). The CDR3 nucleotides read TGTGCCAGCAGCCCCCGGAGCGTTTGGGATACGCAGTATTTT. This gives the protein CASSPRSVWDTQYF.

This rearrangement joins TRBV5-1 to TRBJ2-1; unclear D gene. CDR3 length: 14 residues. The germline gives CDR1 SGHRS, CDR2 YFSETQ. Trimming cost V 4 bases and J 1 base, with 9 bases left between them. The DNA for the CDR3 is TGCGCCAGCAGCAAGGTAGGGTCCTACAATGAGCAGTTCTTC. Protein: CASSKVGSYNEQFF.

CDR3 region: CASSPGGGVGNTIYF. The DNA for the CDR3 is TGTGCCAGCAGCCCCGGGGGAGGGGTTGGAAACACCATATATTTT. This sequence joins TRBV9 and TRBJ1-3; maybe TRBD1 (5 bases). Trimming stripped 4 bases from V and 3 bases from J, with 14 bases between. The CDR3 covers 15 residues. Germline V lookup: CDR1 SGDLS, CDR2 YYNGEE.

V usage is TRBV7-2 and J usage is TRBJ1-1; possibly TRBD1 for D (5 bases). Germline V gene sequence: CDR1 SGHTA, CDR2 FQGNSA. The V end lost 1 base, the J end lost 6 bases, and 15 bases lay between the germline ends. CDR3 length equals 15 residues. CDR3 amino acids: CASSLVVGGGAEAFF. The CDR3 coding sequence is TGTGCCAGCAGCTTAGTCGTGGGTGGGGGGGCTGAAGCTTTCTTT.

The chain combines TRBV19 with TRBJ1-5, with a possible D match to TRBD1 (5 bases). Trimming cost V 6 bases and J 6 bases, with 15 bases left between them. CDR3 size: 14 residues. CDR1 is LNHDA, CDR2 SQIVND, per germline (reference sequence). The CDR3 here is CASRQQAGGQPQHF. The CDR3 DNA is TGTGCCAGTAGACAACAGGCTGGGGGTCAGCCCCAGCATTTT. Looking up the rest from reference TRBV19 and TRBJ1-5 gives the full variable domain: DGGITQSPKYLFRKEGQNVTLSCEQNLNHDAMYWYRQDPGQGLRLIYYSQIVNDFQKGDIAEGYSVSREKKESFPLTVTSAQKNPTAFYLCASRQQAGGQPQHFGDGTRLSIL.

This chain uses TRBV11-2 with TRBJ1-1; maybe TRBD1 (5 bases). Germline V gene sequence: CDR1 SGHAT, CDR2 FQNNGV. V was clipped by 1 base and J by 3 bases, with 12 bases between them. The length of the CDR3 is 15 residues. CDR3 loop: CASSLGLTGDTEAFF. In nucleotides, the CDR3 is TGTGCCAGCAGCTTAGGTCTTACGGGGGACACTGAAGCTTTCTTT.

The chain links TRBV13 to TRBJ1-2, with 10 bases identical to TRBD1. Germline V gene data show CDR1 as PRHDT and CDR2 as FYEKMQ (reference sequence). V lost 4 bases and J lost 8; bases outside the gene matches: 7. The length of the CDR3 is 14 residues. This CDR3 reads CASSYWTGGEGYTF. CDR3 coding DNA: TGTGCCAGCAGCTACTGGACAGGGGGAGAAGGCTACACCTTC.

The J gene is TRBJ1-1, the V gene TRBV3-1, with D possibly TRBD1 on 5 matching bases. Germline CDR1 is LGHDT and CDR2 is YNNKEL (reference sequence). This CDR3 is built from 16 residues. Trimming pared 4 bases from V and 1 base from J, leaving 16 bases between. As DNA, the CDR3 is TGTGCCAGCAGCCTTTTGGGGCCGAAGGAGAACACTGAAGCTTTCTTT. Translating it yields CASSLLGPKENTEAFF.

The CDR3 sequence: CASSQTSTNEQYF. CDR3 nucleotide sequence: TGCGCCAGCAGCCAAACTAGCACCAACGAGCAGTACTTC. The chain employs TRBV4-1 and TRBJ2-7, with D tentatively TRBD2 (6 bases). CDR1 and CDR2 from the germline V gene are MGHRA and YSYEKL. The CDR3 is made up of 13 amino acids. The ends were cut back, 2 bases at V and 5 bases at J, with 10 bases in the middle.

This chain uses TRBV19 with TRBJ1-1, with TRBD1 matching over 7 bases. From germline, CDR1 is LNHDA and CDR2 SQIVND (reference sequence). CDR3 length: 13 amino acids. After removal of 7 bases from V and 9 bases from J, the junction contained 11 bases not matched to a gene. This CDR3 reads CASKELGTVKAFF. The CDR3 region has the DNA TGTGCCAGTAAGGAGCTCGGGACAGTGAAAGCTTTCTTT.

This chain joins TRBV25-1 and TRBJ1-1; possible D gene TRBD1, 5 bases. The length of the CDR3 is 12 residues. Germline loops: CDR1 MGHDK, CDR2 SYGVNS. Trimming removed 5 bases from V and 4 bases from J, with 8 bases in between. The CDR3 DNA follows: TGTGCCAGCAGTTGGGGGAGCACTGAAGCTTTCTTT. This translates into CASSWGSTEAFF.

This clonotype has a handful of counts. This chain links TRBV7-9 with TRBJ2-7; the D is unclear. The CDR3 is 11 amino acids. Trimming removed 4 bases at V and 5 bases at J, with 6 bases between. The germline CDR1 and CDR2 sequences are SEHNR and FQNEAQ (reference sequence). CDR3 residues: CASSSPHEQYF. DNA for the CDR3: TGTGCCAGCAGCTCCCCACACGAGCAGTACTTC.

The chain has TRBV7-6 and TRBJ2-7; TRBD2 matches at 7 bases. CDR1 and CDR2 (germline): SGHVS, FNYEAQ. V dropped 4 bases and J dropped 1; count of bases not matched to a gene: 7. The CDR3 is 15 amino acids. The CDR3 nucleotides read TGTGCCAGCAGCTCCTTCTCCGGGGGGTCCTACGAGCAGTACTTC. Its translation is CASSSFSGGSYEQYF.

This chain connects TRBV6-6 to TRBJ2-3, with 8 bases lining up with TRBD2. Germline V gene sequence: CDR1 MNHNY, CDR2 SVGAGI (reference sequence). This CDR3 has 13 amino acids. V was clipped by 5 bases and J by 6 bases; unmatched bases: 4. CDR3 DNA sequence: TGTGCCAGCAGTAACGGGGGGGCTGATACGCAGTATTTT. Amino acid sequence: CASSNGGADTQYF.

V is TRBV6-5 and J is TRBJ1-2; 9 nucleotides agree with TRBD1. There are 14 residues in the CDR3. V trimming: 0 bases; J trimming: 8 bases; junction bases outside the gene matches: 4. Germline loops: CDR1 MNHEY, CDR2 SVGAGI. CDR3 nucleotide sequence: TGTGCCAGCAGTTACTCCGGGACAGGGTTGGGCTACACCTTC. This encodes CASSYSGTGLGYTF.

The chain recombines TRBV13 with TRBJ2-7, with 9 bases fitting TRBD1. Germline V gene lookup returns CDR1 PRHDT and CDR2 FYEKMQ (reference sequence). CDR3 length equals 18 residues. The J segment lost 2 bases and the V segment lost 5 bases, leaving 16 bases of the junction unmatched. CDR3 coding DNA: TGTGCCAGCAGCACTGCGGGACAGGGAAATACACCAACCTACGAGCAGTACTTC. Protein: CASSTAGQGNTPTYEQYF. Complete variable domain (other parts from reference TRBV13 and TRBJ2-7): AAGVIQSPRHLIKEKRETATLKCYPIPRHDTVYWYQQGPGQDPQFLISFYEKMQSDKGSIPDRFSAQQFSDYHSELNMSSLELGDSALYFCASSTAGQGNTPTYEQYFGPGTRLTVT.

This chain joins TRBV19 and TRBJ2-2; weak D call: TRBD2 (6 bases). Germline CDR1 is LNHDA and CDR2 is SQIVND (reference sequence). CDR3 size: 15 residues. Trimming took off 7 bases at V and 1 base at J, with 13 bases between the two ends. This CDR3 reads CASTAWGENTGELFF. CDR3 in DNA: TGTGCCAGTACGGCCTGGGGGGAGAACACCGGGGAGCTGTTTTTT.